This passage covers 27 T cell receptor beta chains from one sample sequenced in a study of blood T cell repertoires in COVID-19. The data were produced by immunoSEQ multiplex PCR, yet TCRdb's version contains in-frame clones alone and is incomplete. The table includes tens of thousands of clones, over 65% detected once. Sequences were obtained from peripheral blood. These receptors were collected from a human donor with acute or convalescent COVID-19. The donor label of this sample is uncertain.

This chain links TRBV28 with TRBJ1-2, with 8 positions matching TRBD1. V lost 6 bases to trimming and J lost 6 bases; unmatched junction nucleotides: 6. The germline V gene encodes CDR1 MDHEN and CDR2 SYDVKM. The CDR3 contains 13 residues. The CDR3 coding sequence is TGTGCCAGCAGCTCAGGGGGCGCGGATGGCTACACCTTC. It is translated as CASSSGGADGYTF.

The rearrangement uses TRBV6-5 and TRBJ2-3; a weak D match, TRBD1 (5 bases). Between the trimmed V and J ends, which lost 4 bases and 0 bases, there was a span of 14 bases. The CDR3 is made up of 16 amino acids. Looked up from germline, CDR1 is MNHEY and CDR2 is SVGAGI. The CDR3 loop is CASSSRGAASTDTQYF. Written as DNA, the CDR3 is TGTGCCAGCAGTTCCCGTGGGGCGGCAAGCACAGATACGCAGTATTTT.

This rearrangement joins TRBV7-6 to TRBJ1-1; 11 bases map to TRBD1. The CDR3 runs 15 residues. Germline V gene lookup returns CDR1 SGHVS and CDR2 FNYEAQ. With 3 bases clipped from V and 5 bases from J, the junction kept 5 bases outside the gene matches. The CDR3 nucleotides are TGTGCCAGCAGCTTTTCCGGGACAGGGGGGACTGAAGCTTTCTTT. This translates into CASSFSGTGGTEAFF.

V is TRBV7-7 and J is TRBJ2-1; 9 bases are a match to TRBD1. Germline CDR1 SSHAT, CDR2 FNYEAQ (reference sequence). The J segment lost 8 bases and the V segment lost 5 bases, leaving 4 bases of the junction unmatched. The CDR3 runs to 13 residues. CDR3 region: CASSQRTGDEQFF. In DNA, the CDR3 is TGTGCCAGCAGCCAACGGACAGGGGATGAGCAGTTCTTC.

The chain links TRBV7-2 to TRBJ2-2; a possible D gene is TRBD2 (6 bases). V was pared by 1 base and J by 1 base, with 10 bases between. The germline CDR1 and CDR2 sequences are SGHTA and FQGNSA. The CDR3 runs 16 residues. CDR3 sequence (DNA): TGTGCCAGCAGCTTAGGGCGGGGAAGGAACACCGGGGAGCTGTTTTTT. Protein product: CASSLGRGRNTGELFF.

This clone was found a few times. The J gene is TRBJ1-3, the V gene TRBV12-3 or TRBV12-4; D unclear. Trimming removed 3 bases at V and 0 bases at J, with 3 bases between. This CDR3 is built from 13 residues. In nucleotides, the CDR3 is TGTGCCAGCAGTTTCAACTCTGGAAACACCATATATTTT. Translated: CASSFNSGNTIYF.

This clone was seen just once. The chain combines TRBV7-3 with TRBJ2-5; 7 bases fit TRBD2. CDR3 length: 16 amino acids. The V gene's germline CDR1 is SGHTA and CDR2 FQGTGA. The V segment lost 2 bases and the J segment 3 bases; nucleotides outside the gene matches: 9. The chain's CDR3 is CASSLGSGPGEETQYF. DNA of the CDR3: TGTGCCAGCAGCTTAGGTAGCGGGCCTGGGGAAGAGACCCAGTACTTC.

This clone was seen only a few times. The J gene is TRBJ2-7, the V gene TRBV11-2; 7 bases map to TRBD2. CDR1 SGHAT and CDR2 FQNNGV come from the germline V gene. Trimming removed 1 base from V and 3 bases from J; junction bases left unmatched: 6. The CDR3 extends over 15 amino acids. The CDR3 here is CASSLAGGSVYEQYF. In DNA, the CDR3 is TGTGCCAGCAGCTTAGCGGGCGGGAGTGTCTACGAGCAGTACTTC.

This rearrangement joins TRBV28 to TRBJ1-5; D unresolved. The CDR3 contains 15 residues. Trimming removed 2 bases from V and 10 bases from J, with 18 bases in between. Looked up from germline, CDR1 is MDHEN and CDR2 is SYDVKM. The CDR3 is CASSLGTTRLPPQHF. CDR3 in DNA: TGTGCCAGCAGTTTAGGTACAACTAGGTTACCACCCCAGCATTTT.

This chain uses TRBV7-8 with TRBJ2-7, with 9 bases aligning to TRBD1. V was pared by 5 bases and J by 2 bases, with 4 bases of the junction left unmatched. Germline-derived CDR1 and CDR2 are SGHVS and FQNEAQ. CDR3 size: 14 residues. CDR3 nucleotides: TGTGCCAGCAGCAACGGACAGGGGCCCTACGAGCAGTACTTC. It encodes CASSNGQGPYEQYF.

The gene calls are TRBV6-1 and TRBJ2-3, with 7 bases lining up with TRBD2. The V segment lost 0 bases and the J segment 2 bases; nucleotides outside the gene matches: 5. There are 16 residues in the CDR3. Germline V CDR1 and CDR2: MNHNS, SASEGT. The CDR3 loop is CASSEAISGPTDTQYF. The DNA of the CDR3 is TGTGCCAGCAGTGAAGCAATTAGCGGGCCCACAGATACGCAGTATTTT.

As for this clone: Other DNA sequences in the same sample also yield this CDR3. The gene calls are TRBV28 and TRBJ2-7; a possible D gene is TRBD2 (5 bases). Germline values: CDR1 MDHEN, CDR2 SYDVKM. The CDR3 totals 13 residues. Trimming stripped 5 bases from V and 9 bases from J, with 17 bases between. The CDR3 loop is CASSPTSVKLQYV. As DNA, the CDR3 is TGTGCCAGCAGTCCAACTAGTGTGAAACTGCAGTACGTC.

In its sample, this clone was seen once. V usage is TRBV28 and J usage is TRBJ2-3; D remains ambiguous. V shed 6 bases and J shed 0 bases, with 16 bases lying between them. The germline CDR1 and CDR2 sequences are MDHEN and SYDVKM. The CDR3 covers 16 residues. CDR3 in DNA: TGTGCCAGCAGCCAGATTAGCCCGTCTAGCACAGATACGCAGTATTTT. Amino acid sequence: CASSQISPSSTDTQYF.

The CDR3 protein is CAWSEVVSGEQFF. The CDR3 DNA follows: TGTGCCTGGAGTGAGGTCGTCAGCGGTGAGCAGTTCTTC. The rearrangement uses TRBV30 and TRBJ2-1; the D gene is possibly TRBD2 (5 bases). CDR1 GTSNPN and CDR2 SVGIG come from the germline V gene (reference sequence). This CDR3 spans 13 amino acids. V lost 1 base and J lost 9, with 13 bases in between.

This clone was observed a handful of times. The rearrangement uses TRBV6-5 and TRBJ2-3; TRBD1 matches at 8 bases. J was trimmed by 1 base and V by 6 bases; bases with no gene match: 6. The CDR3 consists of 15 residues. Germline V gene lookup returns CDR1 MNHEY and CDR2 SVGAGI. CDR3 DNA sequence: TGTGCCAGCAGGACAGGGGAAGGGGGCACAGATACGCAGTATTTT. This sequence encodes CASRTGEGGTDTQYF.

This clone was recorded only once. This chain connects TRBV3-1 (or the pseudogene TRBV3-2) to TRBJ2-4; D is unresolved. V was pared by 0 bases and J by 4 bases, with 10 bases between. Germline-derived CDR1 and CDR2 are LGHDT and YNNKEL (reference sequence). The CDR3 has 15 residues. The CDR3 bases are TGTGCCAGCAGCCAAGAGAGGCTCCGAAAAAACATTCAGTACTTC. Translating it yields CASSQERLRKNIQYF.

The V call is TRBV18, the J call TRBJ1-2, with TRBD1 matching 7 bases. The CDR3 length is 14 residues. From germline, CDR1 is KGHSH and CDR2 LQKENI. The V segment lost 8 bases and the J segment 4 bases; nucleotides outside the gene matches: 10. The DNA of the CDR3 is TGTGCCAGCACACGACAGGGCGAACCCTATGGCTACACCTTC. Amino acid sequence: CASTRQGEPYGYTF.

The chain links TRBV29-1 to TRBJ2-1; 9 bases are a match to TRBD2. Losses at the gene ends were 5 bases for V and 5 bases for J; bases not matched to a gene: 10. CDR1 is SQVTM, CDR2 ANQGSEA, per germline. The CDR3 contains 15 residues. CDR3 in amino acids: CSVTRPGLADNEQFF. CDR3 nucleotide sequence: TGCAGCGTTACCCGCCCGGGACTAGCTGACAATGAGCAGTTCTTC.

The chain joins TRBV19 to TRBJ2-7, with 10 bases identical to TRBD2. This CDR3 has 16 residues. V was clipped by 3 bases and J by 3 bases; unmatched bases: 8. CDR1 and CDR2 from the germline V gene are LNHDA and SQIVND (reference sequence). CDR3 region: CASSIRMSSGSYEQYF. CDR3 nucleotides: TGTGCCAGTAGTATTAGAATGTCTAGCGGGAGCTACGAGCAGTACTTC.

This chain uses TRBV2 with TRBJ2-4, with D tentatively TRBD1 (5 bases). The CDR3 extends over 15 amino acids. Germline lookup yields CDR1 SNHLY and CDR2 FYNNEI. V was pared by 8 bases and J by 0 bases, with 14 bases between. This CDR3 reads CASGNQGVAKNIQYF. CDR3 bases: TGTGCCAGCGGCAATCAAGGGGTAGCCAAAAACATTCAGTACTTC.

V and J are TRBV27 and TRBJ1-6; D remains unclear. This CDR3 comprises 16 residues. Germline V gives CDR1 MNHEY, CDR2 SMNVEV (reference sequence). The V end lost 4 bases, the J end lost 7 bases, and 17 bases lay between the germline ends. CDR3 bases: TGTGCCAGCAGTTCCGCACCCCCAAGGGAGAATTCACCCCTCCACTTT. It yields the protein CASSSAPPRENSPLHF.

The chain recombines TRBV7-9 with TRBJ2-1, with TRBD2 matching over 11 bases. The CDR3 runs to 14 residues. With 5 bases clipped from V and 10 bases from J, the junction kept 7 bases outside the gene matches. Germline V CDR1 and CDR2: SEHNR, FQNEAQ (reference sequence). Written as DNA, the CDR3 is TGTGCCAGCAGCCCTAGCGGGAGGTTAGGGGAGCAGTTCTTC. Amino acid sequence: CASSPSGRLGEQFF.

This sequence joins TRBV3-1 (or the pseudogene TRBV3-2) and TRBJ1-4, with a possible D match to TRBD1 (6 bases). Germline V gives CDR1 LGHDT, CDR2 YNNKEL (reference sequence). The CDR3 sequence is 16 residues long. V lost 0 bases and J lost 8, with 16 bases in between. CDR3 sequence: CASSQEGAGAKEKLFF. The CDR3 region has the DNA TGTGCCAGCAGCCAAGAAGGGGCAGGGGCAAAAGAAAAACTGTTTTTT.

V usage is TRBV19 and J usage is TRBJ1-2; 7 bases are a match to TRBD1. With 3 bases clipped from V and 8 bases from J, the junction kept 12 bases outside the gene matches. This CDR3 has 15 residues. CDR1 and CDR2 (germline): LNHDA, SQIVND (reference sequence). The CDR3 nucleotides are TGTGCCAGTAGTATCTCCGGGACAGAAGCGATGGGCTACACCTTC. Its translation: CASSISGTEAMGYTF. Filled out from reference TRBV19 and TRBJ1-2, the complete variable domain reads DGGITQSPKYLFRKEGQNVTLSCEQNLNHDAMYWYRQDPGQGLRLIYYSQIVNDFQKGDIAEGYSVSREKKESFPLTVTSAQKNPTAFYLCASSISGTEAMGYTFGSGTRLTVV.

The J gene is TRBJ2-7, the V gene TRBV28, with 7 bases that match TRBD1. The CDR3 sequence is 15 residues long. Germline loops: CDR1 MDHEN, CDR2 SYDVKM. Trimming at V came to 5 bases and at J to 1 base, leaving 8 bases not matched to a gene. The CDR3 DNA follows: TGTGCCAGCAGTGGCGCCGGGACAGCTTCCTACGAGCAGTACGTC. This gives the protein CASSGAGTASYEQYV.

The sample holds a few counts of this clone. The V gene is TRBV2, the J gene TRBJ1-5, with D tentatively TRBD1 (5 bases). Trimming removed 8 bases from V and 15 bases from J, with 20 bases in between. The germline CDR1 and CDR2 sequences are SNHLY and FYNNEI. CDR3 length equals 12 residues. The CDR3 coding sequence is TGTGCCAGCGGTGGGGCGGGGGAATCACCGCATTTT. Amino acid sequence: CASGGAGESPHF.

Notes on this clone: Other DNA variants within this sample encode the same CDR3. V and J are TRBV5-1 and TRBJ2-2, with 9 bases fitting TRBD2. V lost 2 bases to trimming and J lost 6 bases; unmatched junction nucleotides: 5. Germline V gene lookup returns CDR1 SGHRS and CDR2 YFSETQ. The CDR3 is 15 amino acids. CDR3 amino acids: CASSFLAGAAGELFF. CDR3 DNA sequence: TGCGCCAGCAGCTTTTTAGCGGGAGCGGCCGGGGAGCTGTTTTTT.